This entry concerns a single T cell receptor (beta chain). The antigen is not known. Oncomine TCR Beta short-read sequencing was applied to DNA from cultured CD4+ T cells. TCRdb fed the PCR reads into MiXCR, producing one record per CDR3 protein. The profile shows 9,500 to 10,000 distinct CDR3 sequences, around three fifths of them singletons. Treatment given: roughly 11-day PBMC culture with coronavirus spike peptide pools or control peptides (ViraFEST assay). Harvesting of the unexposed donor's CD4+ T cells predated the COVID-19 pandemic (2011-2018). Researchers challenged CD4+ T cells from unexposed donors with SARS-CoV-2 S/N and four cold-coronavirus spikes, cells permitting. The CDR3 has 15 residues. The germline V gene has CDR1 SGHTS and CDR2 YDEGEE. J was trimmed by 5 bases and V by 0 bases; bases with no gene match: 7. The sample originates from a study of vaccination and CD4 T cells after COVID-19.

V usage is TRBV5-8 and J usage is TRBJ1-1; 7 nucleotides agree with TRBD1. Sequenced input: CD4+ T cells from blood, cultured in vitro. The sequence came from a human donor in good health. In DNA form, the CDR3 reads TGTGCCAGCAGCTTGGGACCGACAGGGTGGACTGAAGCTTTCTTT. This encodes CASSLGPTGWTEAFF.